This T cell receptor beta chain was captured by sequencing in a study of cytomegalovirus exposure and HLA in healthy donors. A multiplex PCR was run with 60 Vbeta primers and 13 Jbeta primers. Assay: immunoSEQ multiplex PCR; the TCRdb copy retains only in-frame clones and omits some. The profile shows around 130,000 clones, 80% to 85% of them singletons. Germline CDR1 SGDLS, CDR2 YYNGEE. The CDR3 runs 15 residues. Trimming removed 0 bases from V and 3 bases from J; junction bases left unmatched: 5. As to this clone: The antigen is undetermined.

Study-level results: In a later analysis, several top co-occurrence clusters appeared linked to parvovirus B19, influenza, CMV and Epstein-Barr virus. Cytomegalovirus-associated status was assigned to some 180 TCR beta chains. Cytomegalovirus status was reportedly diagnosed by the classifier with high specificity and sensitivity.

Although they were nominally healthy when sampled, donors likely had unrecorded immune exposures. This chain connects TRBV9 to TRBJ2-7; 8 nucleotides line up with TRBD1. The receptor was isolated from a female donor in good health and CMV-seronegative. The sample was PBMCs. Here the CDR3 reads CASSVEGTGGYEQYF. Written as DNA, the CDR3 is TGTGCCAGCAGCGTAGAAGGGACAGGAGGCTACGAGCAGTACTTC.